This passage covers 20 T cell receptor beta chains from one sample sequenced in a study of T cells in localized non-small cell lung cancer. The assay was immunoSEQ multiplex PCR, and TCRdb's table has in-frame clones only and misses some. The sample lists tens of thousands of clones, approximately 86% occurring once. The sample was peripheral blood, taken before any cancer treatment. These receptors all stem from a woman aged 18 to 55 with stage III lung adenocarcinoma.

The chain employs TRBV7-3 and TRBJ2-3, with D hard to call. The V end was cut by 1 base, the J end by 4 bases, with 6 bases between. This CDR3 is built from 13 residues. Germline V CDR1 and CDR2: SGHTA, FQGTGA. The CDR3 region is CASSLRAADTQYF. For the CDR3, the DNA is TGTGCCAGCAGCTTAAGGGCGGCAGATACGCAGTATTTT.

The chain recombines TRBV6-5 with TRBJ2-5; possible D gene TRBD2, 5 bases. The CDR3 runs 13 residues. The germline V gene encodes CDR1 MNHEY and CDR2 SVGAGI. V was pared by 2 bases and J by 5 bases, with 9 bases between. The CDR3 sequence: CASSYAEGETQYF. The CDR3 bases are TGTGCCAGCAGTTACGCAGAGGGTGAGACCCAGTACTTC.

V gene TRBV5-4 combines with J gene TRBJ2-3; TRBD2 matches 15 bases. This CDR3 comprises 16 residues. Germline assignment: CDR1 SGHNT and CDR2 YYREEE (reference sequence). J was trimmed by 4 bases and V by 4 bases; bases with no gene match: 4. CDR3 sequence (DNA): TGTGCCAGCAGCGGCGGGACTAGCGGGGGGTCAGATACGCAGTATTTT. It is translated as CASSGGTSGGSDTQYF.

The chain links TRBV7-3 to TRBJ1-2, with D perhaps TRBD1 (5 bases). The CDR3 extends over 14 amino acids. With 2 bases removed from V and 2 bases from J, the gap between germline ends came to 9 bases. CDR1 is SGHTA and CDR2 is FQGTGA in the germline V gene. Written as DNA, the CDR3 is TGTGCCAGCAGCTTAGGCGCAGGGAACTATGGCTACACCTTC. Translated: CASSLGAGNYGYTF.

This chain uses TRBV11-1 with TRBJ2-3, with 7 bases matching TRBD2. The germline V gene encodes CDR1 SGHAT and CDR2 FQDESV (reference sequence). V lost 5 bases and J lost 4; bases outside the gene matches: 15. The length of the CDR3 is 17 residues. Written as DNA, the CDR3 is TGTGCCAGCAGCCAACCCCTTGGGAGGGATAGGGCAGATACGCAGTATTTT. Amino acids: CASSQPLGRDRADTQYF.

This clone was seen only once. The chain recombines TRBV4-1 with TRBJ1-6, with a weak D call TRBD1 (5 bases). The length of the CDR3 is 16 residues. Trimming pared 0 bases from V and 6 bases from J, leaving 12 bases between. CDR1 and CDR2 from the germline V gene are MGHRA and YSYEKL. CDR3 region: CASSQDPGLGNSPLHF. The CDR3 DNA follows: TGCGCCAGCAGCCAAGACCCAGGGTTGGGTAATTCACCCCTCCACTTT.

The chain recombines TRBV29-1 with TRBJ1-6, with 7 nucleotides matching TRBD1. This CDR3 is built from 14 residues. V dropped 4 bases and J dropped 6; count of bases not matched to a gene: 6. Germline V gene lookup returns CDR1 SQVTM and CDR2 ANQGSEA. CDR3 region: CSVVLTGTNSPLHF. CDR3 DNA sequence: TGCAGCGTTGTACTGACAGGGACTAATTCACCCCTCCACTTT.

The chain couples TRBV5-5 to TRBJ2-5; D uncertain. The V gene lost 1 base and the J gene lost 0 bases, with 10 bases spanning the gap. Germline V gives CDR1 SGHKS, CDR2 YYEKEE (reference sequence). The CDR3 sequence is 15 residues long. Written as DNA, the CDR3 is TGTGCCAGCAGCTTGATACCGTTGTACCAAGAGACCCAGTACTTC. Translation: CASSLIPLYQETQYF.

The V call is TRBV4-2, the J call TRBJ2-3; TRBD2 aligns across 7 bases. Germline V lookup: CDR1 LGHNA, CDR2 YNFKEQ. The V segment lost 1 base and the J segment 6 bases; nucleotides outside the gene matches: 7. The CDR3 runs to 15 residues. CDR3 amino acids: CASSQAGTKHDTQYF. DNA of the CDR3: TGTGCCAGCAGCCAAGCCGGGACTAAACATGATACGCAGTATTTT.

This chain links TRBV10-2 with TRBJ1-3; D might be TRBD1 (5 bases). V was trimmed by 6 bases and J by 0 bases, leaving 6 bases between them. Germline CDR1 is WSHSY and CDR2 is SAAADI. The CDR3 has 13 residues. CDR3 sequence: CASSGGSGNTIYF. The CDR3 region has the DNA TGCGCCAGCAGCGGGGGCTCTGGAAACACCATATATTTT.

This rearrangement joins TRBV7-3 to TRBJ2-5, with 7 positions matching TRBD2. Germline V lookup: CDR1 SGHTA, CDR2 FQGTGA. The V gene end was trimmed by 5 bases and the J gene end by 3 bases; junction bases not matched to a gene: 3. The CDR3 is 13 residues long. The CDR3 loop reads CASSLLAEETQYF. CDR3 nucleotides: TGTGCCAGCAGCCTCCTAGCGGAAGAGACCCAGTACTTC.

The V gene is TRBV2, the J gene TRBJ1-5; TRBD1 might be the D (5 bases). Germline CDR1 is SNHLY and CDR2 is FYNNEI. The CDR3 is 15 amino acids. The V end lost 2 bases, the J end lost 2 bases, and 10 bases lay between the germline ends. The CDR3 loop reads CASSEQGSGNQPQHF. For the CDR3, the DNA is TGTGCCAGCAGTGAACAGGGTTCAGGCAATCAGCCCCAGCATTTT.

The chain uses TRBV6-5 and TRBJ2-3; D is unresolved. CDR3 length: 16 residues. Germline CDR1 and CDR2: MNHEY and SVGAGI. V was shortened by 3 bases and J by 2 bases, with 15 bases between the two germline ends. CDR3 loop: CASSYSPHQDTDTQYF. The CDR3, as DNA: TGTGCCAGCAGTTATTCCCCCCACCAGGACACAGATACGCAGTATTTT.

The gene calls are TRBV30 and TRBJ1-1; D gene ambiguous. Germline V gene data show CDR1 as GTSNPN and CDR2 as SVGIG (reference sequence). V was shortened by 2 bases and J by 4 bases, with 17 bases between the two germline ends. CDR3 length: 15 amino acids. The CDR3 nucleotides are TGTGCCTGGAGTTTCCCTGGGATAGTAACCACTGAAGCTTTCTTT. Amino acid sequence: CAWSFPGIVTTEAFF.

The chain is built from TRBV6-5 and TRBJ2-1, with unresolved D. The CDR3 is 15 amino acids. Germline assignment: CDR1 MNHEY and CDR2 SVGAGI. The ends were cut back, 7 bases at V and 5 bases at J, with 18 bases in the middle. Written as DNA, the CDR3 is TGTGCCAGCAATAAGGCGAGGATCGCGGACAATGAGCAGTTCTTC. As protein: CASNKARIADNEQFF.

The chain couples TRBV5-1 to TRBJ2-5; 11 bases map to TRBD2. Germline V gene lookup returns CDR1 SGHRS and CDR2 YFSETQ. The CDR3 loop spans 15 amino acids. V shed 3 bases, J shed 7 bases, and the junction held 8 bases outside the gene matches. The CDR3 nucleotides are TGCGCCAGCAGCTCCACTCTAGCGGGGGGCACGACCCAGTACTTC. As protein: CASSSTLAGGTTQYF.

V usage is TRBV14 and J usage is TRBJ2-1, with 10 nucleotides matching TRBD1. Germline assignment: CDR1 SGHDN and CDR2 FVKESK. The V gene end was trimmed by 3 bases and the J gene end by 5 bases; junction bases not matched to a gene: 10. The CDR3 consists of 17 residues. The CDR3 DNA follows: TGTGCCAGCAGCCAGGCCGTTGGACAGGGGGTGGACAATGAGCAGTTCTTC. Protein product: CASSQAVGQGVDNEQFF.

CDR3 region: CATSPLRGPTGELFF. CDR3 DNA sequence: TGTGCCACCAGCCCGCTCCGGGGTCCCACCGGGGAGCTGTTTTTT. The chain combines TRBV15 with TRBJ2-2; a possible D gene is TRBD2 (5 bases). V lost 5 bases to trimming and J lost 4 bases, with 14 bases between them. The CDR3 loop spans 15 amino acids. From germline, CDR1 is LNHNV and CDR2 YYDKDF (reference sequence).

The CDR3 DNA reads as TGTGCCAGCAGTGAACTGGGGAACGCCTACAATGAGCAGTTCTTC. Translated: CASSELGNAYNEQFF. The chain carries TRBV2 and TRBJ2-1; D is undetermined. Per the germline V gene, CDR1 is SNHLY and CDR2 is FYNNEI. The CDR3 runs 15 residues. Trimming took 2 bases from V and 2 from J, leaving 10 bases between them.

This clone came up a few times. The rearrangement uses TRBV27 and TRBJ2-7; D is unclear. This CDR3 contains 13 residues. CDR1 MNHEY and CDR2 SMNVEV come from the germline V gene (reference sequence). The V end was cut by 3 bases, the J end by 2 bases, with 8 bases between. This CDR3 reads CASSFGVTYEQYF. CDR3 in DNA: TGTGCCAGCAGTTTTGGAGTTACCTACGAGCAGTACTTC.